The 6 T cell receptor beta chains in this list originate from one sample, sequenced in a study of shared clonotypes between healthy human individuals (dated by TCRdb to about 2020). The library was built by means of the immunoSEQ multiplex PCR assay. Held by TCRdb, this immuneACCESS table contains in-frame sequences only and omits some clones. Under half of the omission traces to an unresolved V gene where checked; the cause of the rest is unknown. Within this sample are approximately 1.4 million clones, with 98% of them counted one time only. 0.45% of the sample comes from the top ten. What was sequenced was naive CD4+ T cells sorted from blood. The sample's cell subset or site, from its label and the paper: CD45RA+ positively selected. These receptors all stem from a man younger than 40 in good health.

CDR3: CASSSEVRSEQYF. In nucleotides, the CDR3 is TGTGCCAGCAGCTCGGAGGTGAGGAGCGAGCAGTACTTC. This chain uses TRBV7-9 with TRBJ2-7, with a tentative D call TRBD2 (5 bases). Trimming left V 4 bases short and J 6 bases short, with 13 bases between. This CDR3 has 13 amino acids. Per germline, CDR1 SEHNR and CDR2 FQNEAQ (reference sequence).

In its sample, this clone was seen once. This rearrangement joins TRBV11-2 to TRBJ2-7; possible D gene TRBD2, 5 bases. This CDR3 is 14 amino acids long. V was shortened by 5 bases and J by 2 bases, with 13 bases between the two germline ends. Germline lookup yields CDR1 SGHAT and CDR2 FQNNGV. CDR3 sequence: CASSPRPGAYEQYF. The DNA of the CDR3 is TGTGCCAGCAGCCCACGTCCCGGGGCCTACGAGCAGTACTTC.

This clone was seen a few times. The same CDR3 also results from other DNA sequences found in this sample. This chain links TRBV9 with TRBJ2-3; no firm D call. The CDR3 spans 11 residues. V was clipped by 2 bases and J by 6 bases, with 4 bases between them. CDR1 is SGDLS and CDR2 is YYNGEE in the germline V gene. The chain's CDR3 is CASSVGDTQYF. CDR3 coding DNA: TGTGCCAGCAGCGTTGGGGATACGCAGTATTTT.

The rearrangement joins TRBV5-1 to TRBJ2-7, with TRBD2 matching 7 bases. V gave up 4 bases and J gave up 3 bases; unmatched junction bases: 4. Germline loops: CDR1 SGHRS, CDR2 YFSETQ. The length of the CDR3 is 13 residues. CDR3 nucleotide sequence: TGCGCCAGCAGCACGACTAGCCGCTACGAGCAGTACTTC. Translation: CASSTTSRYEQYF.

The chain uses TRBV28 and TRBJ1-5; D call uncertain. There are 15 residues in the CDR3. Per the germline V gene, CDR1 is MDHEN and CDR2 is SYDVKM. Trimming shortened V by 5 bases and J by 1 base, and 12 bases separated the two germline ends. The CDR3 DNA sequence: TGTGCCAGCAGTCTCGAGCGGGTGAGCAATCAGCCCCAGCATTTT. It yields the protein CASSLERVSNQPQHF.

This chain links TRBV11-2 with TRBJ2-5; D not certain. The CDR3 covers 11 residues. Looked up from germline, CDR1 is SGHAT and CDR2 is FQNNGV. Trimming left V 5 bases short and J 3 bases short, with 4 bases between. CDR3 residues: CASSPKETQYF. The CDR3, as DNA: TGTGCCAGCAGCCCCAAAGAGACCCAGTACTTC.